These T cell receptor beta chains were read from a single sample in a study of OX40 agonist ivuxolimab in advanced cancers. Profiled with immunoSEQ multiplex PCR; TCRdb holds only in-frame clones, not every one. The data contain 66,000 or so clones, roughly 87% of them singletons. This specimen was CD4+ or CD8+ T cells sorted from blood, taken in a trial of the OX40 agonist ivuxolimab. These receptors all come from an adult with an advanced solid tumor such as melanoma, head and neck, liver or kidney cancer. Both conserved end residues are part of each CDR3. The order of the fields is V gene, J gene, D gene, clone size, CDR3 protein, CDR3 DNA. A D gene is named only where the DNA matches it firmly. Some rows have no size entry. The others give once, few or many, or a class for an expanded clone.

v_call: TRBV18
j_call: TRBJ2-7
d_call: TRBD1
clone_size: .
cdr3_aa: CASSPPGQGNEEQYF
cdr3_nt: TGTGCCAGCTCACCACCGGGACAGGGGAATGAGGAGCAGTACTTC

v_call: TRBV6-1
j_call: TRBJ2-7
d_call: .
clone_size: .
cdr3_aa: CASTPGGGGIYEQYF
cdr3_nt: TGTGCCAGCACCCCCGGGGGAGGGGGCATATACGAGCAGTACTTC

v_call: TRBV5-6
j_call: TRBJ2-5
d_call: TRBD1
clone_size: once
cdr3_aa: CASSNIQGNRETQYF
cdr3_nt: TGTGCCAGCAGCAACATACAGGGGAATCGAGAGACCCAGTACTTC

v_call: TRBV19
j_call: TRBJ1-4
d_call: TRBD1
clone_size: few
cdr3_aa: CASSGSGTGKEKLFF
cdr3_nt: TGTGCCAGTAGTGGATCCGGGACAGGGAAGGAAAAACTGTTTTTT

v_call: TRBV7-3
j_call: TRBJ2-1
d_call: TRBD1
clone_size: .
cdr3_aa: CASSFDDRGDQFF
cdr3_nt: TGTGCCAGCAGCTTTGATGACAGGGGAGATCAGTTCTTC

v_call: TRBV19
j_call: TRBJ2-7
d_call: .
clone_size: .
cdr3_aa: CASSVTPGTQYEQYF
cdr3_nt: TGTGCCAGTAGTGTTACCCCAGGTACCCAATACGAGCAGTACTTC

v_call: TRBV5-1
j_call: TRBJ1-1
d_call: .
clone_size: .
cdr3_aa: CASRFGAEDNTEAFF
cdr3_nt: TGCGCCAGCAGATTCGGGGCAGAAGATAACACTGAAGCTTTCTTT

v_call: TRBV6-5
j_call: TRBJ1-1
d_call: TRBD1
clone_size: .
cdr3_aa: CAIGRTGGGTEAFF
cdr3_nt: TGTGCCATCGGCCGGACAGGCGGAGGCACTGAAGCTTTCTTT

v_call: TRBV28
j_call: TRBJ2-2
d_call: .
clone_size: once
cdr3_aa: CASRPSRPGNTGELFF
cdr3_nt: TGTGCCAGCAGGCCCAGCAGGCCAGGAAACACCGGGGAGCTGTTTTTT

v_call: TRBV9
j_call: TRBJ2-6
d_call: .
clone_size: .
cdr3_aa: CASIPGREPSGANVLTF
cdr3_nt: TGTGCCAGCATACCAGGCAGGGAACCCTCTGGGGCCAACGTCCTGACTTTC

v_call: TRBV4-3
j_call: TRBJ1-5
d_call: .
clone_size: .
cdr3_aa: CASSLFLGQLNQPQHF
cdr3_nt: TGCGCCAGCAGCCTCTTTCTAGGCCAACTCAATCAGCCCCAGCATTTT

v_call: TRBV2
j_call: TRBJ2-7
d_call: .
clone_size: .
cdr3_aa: CASTPDPYEQYF
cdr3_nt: TGTGCCAGCACTCCGGACCCCTACGAGCAGTACTTC

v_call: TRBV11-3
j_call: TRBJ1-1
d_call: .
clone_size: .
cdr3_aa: CASRQEGDATEAFF
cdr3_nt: TGTGCGAGCCGACAGGAGGGGGACGCCACTGAAGCTTTCTTT

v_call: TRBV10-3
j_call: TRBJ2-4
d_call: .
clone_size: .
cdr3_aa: CAISPQTTKNIQYF
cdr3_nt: TGTGCCATCAGCCCCCAGACTACCAAAAACATTCAGTACTTC

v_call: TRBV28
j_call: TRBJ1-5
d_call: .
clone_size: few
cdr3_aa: CASSFRQLSNQPQHF
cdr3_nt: TGTGCCAGCAGTTTTAGGCAGCTTAGCAATCAGCCCCAGCATTTT

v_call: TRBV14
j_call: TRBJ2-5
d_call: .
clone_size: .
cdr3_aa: CASRRAEETQYF
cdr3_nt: TGTGCCAGCAGACGAGCGGAAGAGACCCAGTACTTC

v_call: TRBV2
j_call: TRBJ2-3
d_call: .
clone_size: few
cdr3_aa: CASSGNRGNTDTQYF
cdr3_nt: TGTGCCAGCAGTGGAAATCGGGGGAACACAGATACGCAGTATTTT

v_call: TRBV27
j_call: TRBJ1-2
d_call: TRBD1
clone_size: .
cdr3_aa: CASSFYLRQGHGYTF
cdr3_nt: TGTGCCAGCAGTTTTTACCTCCGACAGGGGCATGGCTACACCTTC

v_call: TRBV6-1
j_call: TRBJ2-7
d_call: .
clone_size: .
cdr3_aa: CASIPTDSYEQYF
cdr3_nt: TGTGCCAGCATTCCGACAGATTCCTACGAGCAGTACTTC

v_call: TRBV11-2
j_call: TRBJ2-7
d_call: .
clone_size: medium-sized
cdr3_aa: CASSQDGTYEQYF
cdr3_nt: TGTGCCAGCAGCCAGGACGGTACCTACGAGCAGTACTTC

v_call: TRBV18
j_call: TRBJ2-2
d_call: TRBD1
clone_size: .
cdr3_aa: CASSPRGQGAAGELFF
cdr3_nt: TGTGCCAGCTCACCAAGGGGACAGGGGGCAGCCGGGGAGCTGTTTTTT

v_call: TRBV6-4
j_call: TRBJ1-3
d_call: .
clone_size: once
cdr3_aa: CASSEYLGNTIYF
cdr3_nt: TGTGCCAGCAGTGAATATCTTGGAAACACCATATATTTT

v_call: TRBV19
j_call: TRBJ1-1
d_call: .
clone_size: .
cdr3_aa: CASSISWRGRASNEAFF
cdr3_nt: TGTGCCAGTAGTATAAGCTGGAGGGGACGAGCCAGTAATGAAGCTTTCTTT

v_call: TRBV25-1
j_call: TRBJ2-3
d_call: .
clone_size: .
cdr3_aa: CASSEFTGTDTQYF
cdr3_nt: TGTGCCAGCAGTGAATTTACAGGCACAGATACGCAGTATTTT

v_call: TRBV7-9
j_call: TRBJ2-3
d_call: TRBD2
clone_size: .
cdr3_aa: CASSSGLAGATDTQYF
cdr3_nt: TGTGCCAGCAGCTCTGGACTAGCGGGAGCCACAGATACGCAGTATTTT

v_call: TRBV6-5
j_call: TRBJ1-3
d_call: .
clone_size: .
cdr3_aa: CASSYSEGNTIYF
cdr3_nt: TGTGCCAGCAGTTACAGCGAAGGAAACACCATATATTTT

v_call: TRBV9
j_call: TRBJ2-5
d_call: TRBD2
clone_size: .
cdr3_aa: CASSVGLAGVVETQYF
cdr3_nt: TGTGCCAGCAGCGTAGGCCTAGCGGGAGTGGTGGAGACCCAGTACTTC

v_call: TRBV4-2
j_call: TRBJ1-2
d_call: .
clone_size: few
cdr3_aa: CASSQDLRAVDYGYTF
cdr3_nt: TGTGCCAGCAGCCAAGACCTCAGGGCCGTGGACTATGGCTACACCTTC

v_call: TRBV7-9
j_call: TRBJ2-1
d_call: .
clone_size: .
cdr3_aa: CASSPLIVLSYNEQFF
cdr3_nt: TGTGCCAGCAGCCCTTTAATCGTCTTGTCCTACAATGAGCAGTTCTTC

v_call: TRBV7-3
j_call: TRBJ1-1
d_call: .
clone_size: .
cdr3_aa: CASSFTVANTEAFF
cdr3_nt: TGTGCCAGCAGCTTTACGGTGGCGAACACTGAAGCTTTCTTT

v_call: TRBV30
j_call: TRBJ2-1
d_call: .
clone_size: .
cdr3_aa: CAWTPGLYNEQFF
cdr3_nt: TGTGCCTGGACGCCGGGACTCTACAATGAGCAGTTCTTC

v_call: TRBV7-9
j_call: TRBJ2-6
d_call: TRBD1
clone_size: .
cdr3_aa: CASSVPGQRTSGANVLTF
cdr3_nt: TGTGCCAGCAGCGTCCCGGGACAGCGAACGTCTGGGGCCAACGTCCTGACTTTC

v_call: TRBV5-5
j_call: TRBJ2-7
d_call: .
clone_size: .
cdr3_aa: CASSFGQLKGYEQYF
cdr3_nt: TGTGCCAGCAGCTTCGGACAGCTAAAAGGATACGAGCAGTACTTC

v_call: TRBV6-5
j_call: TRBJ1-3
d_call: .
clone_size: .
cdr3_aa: CASTLGGSGNTIYF
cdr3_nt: TGTGCCAGCACCCTTGGGGGCTCTGGAAACACCATATATTTT

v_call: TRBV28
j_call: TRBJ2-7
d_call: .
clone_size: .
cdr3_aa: CASSFLGIQSYEQYF
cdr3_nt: TGTGCCAGCAGTTTTCTAGGGATTCAGTCCTACGAGCAGTACTTC

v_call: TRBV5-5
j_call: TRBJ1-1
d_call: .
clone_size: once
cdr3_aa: CASSLIQANTEAFF
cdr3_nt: TGTGCCAGCAGCTTGATCCAGGCGAACACTGAAGCTTTCTTT

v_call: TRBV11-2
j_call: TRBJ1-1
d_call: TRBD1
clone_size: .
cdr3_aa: CASSPLGPGQGSEAFF
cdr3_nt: TGTGCCAGCAGCCCTTTAGGCCCGGGACAGGGATCTGAAGCTTTCTTT

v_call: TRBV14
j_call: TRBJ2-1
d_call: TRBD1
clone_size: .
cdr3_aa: CASRGQSSYNEQFF
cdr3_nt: TGTGCCAGCAGGGGACAGAGCTCCTACAATGAGCAGTTCTTC

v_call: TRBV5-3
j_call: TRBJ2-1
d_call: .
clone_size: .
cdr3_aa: CARSLVRTPTFYNEQFF
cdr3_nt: TGTGCCAGAAGCTTGGTCAGGACTCCCACTTTCTACAATGAGCAGTTCTTC

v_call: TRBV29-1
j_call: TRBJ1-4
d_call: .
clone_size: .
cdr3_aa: CSVRFPGLNEKLFF
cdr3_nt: TGCAGCGTTCGGTTCCCAGGGTTAAATGAAAAACTGTTTTTT

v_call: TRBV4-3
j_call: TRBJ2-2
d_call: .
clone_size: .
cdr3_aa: CASSHDLTGTRVGGELFF
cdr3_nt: TGCGCCAGCAGCCATGACCTGACAGGAACCCGAGTCGGCGGGGAGCTGTTTTTT

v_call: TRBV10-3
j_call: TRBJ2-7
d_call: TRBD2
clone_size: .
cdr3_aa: CAISEEGGPHEQYF
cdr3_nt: TGTGCCATCAGTGAGGAGGGAGGGCCACACGAGCAGTACTTC

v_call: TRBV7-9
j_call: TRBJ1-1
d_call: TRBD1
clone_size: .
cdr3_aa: CASSKLGQTEAFF
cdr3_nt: TGTGCCAGCAGCAAATTGGGACAGACTGAAGCTTTCTTT

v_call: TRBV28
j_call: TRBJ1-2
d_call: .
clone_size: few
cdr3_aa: CASTPGGGGRRGNRYTF
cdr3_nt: TGTGCCAGCACCCCCGGCGGAGGAGGACGCCGGGGGAATCGCTACACCTTC

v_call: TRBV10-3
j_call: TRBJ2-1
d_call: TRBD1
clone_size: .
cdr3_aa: CAIKGQGARGEQFF
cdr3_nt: TGTGCCATCAAAGGACAGGGGGCTCGGGGTGAGCAGTTCTTC

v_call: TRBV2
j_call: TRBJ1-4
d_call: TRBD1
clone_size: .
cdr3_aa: CASRGQALLDGNEKLFF
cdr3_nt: TGTGCCAGCAGAGGACAGGCCCTCTTGGATGGTAATGAAAAACTGTTTTTT

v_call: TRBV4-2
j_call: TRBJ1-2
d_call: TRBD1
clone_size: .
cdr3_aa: CASSQDPGTAYGYTF
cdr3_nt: TGTGCCAGCAGCCAAGATCCAGGGACAGCCTATGGCTACACCTTC

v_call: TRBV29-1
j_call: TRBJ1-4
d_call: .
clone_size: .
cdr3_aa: CSVVTNEKLFF
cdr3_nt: TGCAGCGTTGTTACTAATGAAAAACTGTTTTTT

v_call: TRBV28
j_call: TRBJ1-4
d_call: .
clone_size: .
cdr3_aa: CASSINAEKLFF
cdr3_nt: TGTGCCAGCAGTATAAACGCTGAAAAACTGTTTTTT

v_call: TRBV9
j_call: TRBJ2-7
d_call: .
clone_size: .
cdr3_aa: CASSFGGDGSYEQYF
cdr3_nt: TGTGCCAGCAGCTTCGGAGGGGACGGCTCCTACGAGCAGTACTTC

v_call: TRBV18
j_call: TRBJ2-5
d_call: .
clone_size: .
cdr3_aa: CASSTQREETQYF
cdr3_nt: TGTGCCAGCTCAACCCAGAGAGAAGAGACCCAGTACTTC

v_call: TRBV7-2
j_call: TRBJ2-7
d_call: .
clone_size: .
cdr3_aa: CASSLGGGSYEQYF
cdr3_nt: TGTGCCAGCAGCTTAGGAGGGGGTTCCTACGAGCAGTACTTC